This TCR beta chain comes out of a study of Graves' ophthalmopathy and Graves' hyperthyroidism (dated by TCRdb to the late 2010s). Background for the entire study: Peripheral blood was collected before any treatment was given, at the time of initial diagnosis. The study used signatures of the TCR beta repertoire to tell Graves' ophthalmopathy apart from Graves' hyperthyroidism and to predict which patients would progress to ophthalmopathy. In total, 135 blood samples were TCR-sequenced: approximately 42 ophthalmopathy, approximately 80 hyperthyroidism and about 17 hyperthyroidism-to-ophthalmopathy patients. A discovery set of 95 to 100 patients (43 ophthalmopathy, 57 stable hyperthyroidism) was enrolled to explore V-J signatures distinguishing ophthalmopathy from hyperthyroidism. An independent validation cohort comprised 18 hyperthyroidism patients and over 15 patients who later progressed from hyperthyroidism to ophthalmopathy. In five or six hyperthyroidism patients, T-cell repertoires of thyroid tissue and blood were compared. Following sampling, methimazole starting at 30 mg daily was administered to hyperthyroidism patients, and high-dose intravenous methylprednisolone was administered to ophthalmopathy patients. For training and testing, the roughly 97 patients in the discovery cohort were randomly divided in a 7:3 ratio.

Study-wide findings and limitations: Ophthalmopathy was separated from stable hyperthyroidism by the 13-signature model with roughly 88% sensitivity and less than 82% specificity in cross-validation and with 80%/75% in the test set. Most of the expanded thyroid clonotypes with a frequency above 0.001 were also detected in blood, and it was suggested that the thyroid immune response may be reflected by blood repertoires. No statistical method was used to predetermine the sample size, and group allocation was not hidden from the investigators. In validation, the model predicted ophthalmopathy progression with about 70% sensitivity and roughly 72% specificity; some 13 predicted patients were CT-confirmed with GO in a median of approximately 6.5 months.

Ophthalmopathy patients had moderately to severely active disease, Clinical Activity Score of at least 3, NOSPECS grade of at least 4, and disease duration under 3 months. Patients with other autoimmune diseases, uncontrolled infections, pregnancy or lactation were excluded from the study. Diagnosis was based on clinical symptoms, serum thyroxine, TRAb, thyroid ultrasound and orbital computed tomography. PBMCs were isolated from approximately 10 ml of fresh peripheral blood by Ficoll-Paque density gradient centrifugation. Total RNA was extracted with Trizol reagent and quality-checked on an Agilent 2100 Bioanalyzer. Note on this clonotype: This clone's antigen is unknown. No per-base quality is available; no much larger clone lies one base away.

The germline V gene provides CDR1 SGHTA and CDR2 FQGTGA. Between the V and J ends, shortened by 3 bases and 1 base respectively, the junction contains 27 bases. The cysteine opens and the phenylalanine closes a CDR3 of 21 amino acids. Just CDR3 DNA is preserved here, 63 bases in frame from base 1. TCR beta CDR3 regions were amplified from RNA transcripts for repertoire sequencing. The first round of RT-PCR was done with HTBI primers and the Qiagen OneStep RT-PCR kit, and was followed by a second round of multiplex PCR, then size selection and purification. Sequencing of the libraries was carried out on an Illumina HiSeq2000 in paired-end mode with 100 bp reads. The authors' pipeline ran thus. Reads were processed with SOAPnuke, discarding reads with adapters, uncalled bases, mean Phred below 15, or no exact constant-primer or identifier match. COPE v1.2.5 was used to merge the high-quality paired reads. Each unique nucleotide sequence was defined as a clonotype, and clonotypes were aligned to IMGT TRB V, D and J references with MiTCR v1.1. The analysis was limited to V-J combinations with a frequency above 0.0001, which together covered around 99% of the repertoires. A TCR clonal expansion and chaos score per V-J combination was defined as the ratio of F50 clonal expansion to chaos observed in the TCRdist matrix. Features were reduced by Welch's t-statistics and random forest to 10 to 15 V-J combinations, which fed a naive Bayes classifier. The similarity between thyroid and blood repertoires was quantified using the Morisita-Horn index. In-frame beta chains were kept once TCRdb had trimmed the public reads at Q25 with fastp and called clones with MiXCR. CDR3 protein duplicates are merged, each entry listing the most common genes and DNA. These V and J calls derive from TCRdb rather than the authors' analysis. This sample comprises 450,000 or so distinct CDR3 sequences, 14% of them detected only once. Roughly 9.8% of the sample goes to the ten largest clones.

Sequencing was performed on blood. Rearrangement joined TRBV7-3 to TRBJ2-2, with the D gene call left open. This clonotype originated in a woman aged 25 to 39 with Graves' ophthalmopathy. Donor details come from another sample of the same person, matched by shared clones. The CDR3 in this case is CASSFFGPRDLAGLNTGELFF. The nucleotide sequence reads TGTGCCAGCAGCTTTTTCGGCCCCCGCGATCTGGCAGGCCTGAACACCGGGGAGCTGTTTTTT.